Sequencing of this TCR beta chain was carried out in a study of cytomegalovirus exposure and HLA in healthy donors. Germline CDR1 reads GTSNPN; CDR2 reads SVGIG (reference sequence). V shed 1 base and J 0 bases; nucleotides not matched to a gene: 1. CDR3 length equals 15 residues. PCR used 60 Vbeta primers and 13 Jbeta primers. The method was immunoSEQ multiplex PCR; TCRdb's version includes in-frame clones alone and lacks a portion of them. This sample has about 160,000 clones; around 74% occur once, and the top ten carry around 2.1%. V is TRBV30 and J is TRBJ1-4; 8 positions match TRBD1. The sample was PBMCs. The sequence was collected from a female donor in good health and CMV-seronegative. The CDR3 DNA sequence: TGTGCCTGGAGTGCGACAGGGGCAACTAATGAAAAACTGTTTTTT. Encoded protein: CAWSATGATNEKLFF.